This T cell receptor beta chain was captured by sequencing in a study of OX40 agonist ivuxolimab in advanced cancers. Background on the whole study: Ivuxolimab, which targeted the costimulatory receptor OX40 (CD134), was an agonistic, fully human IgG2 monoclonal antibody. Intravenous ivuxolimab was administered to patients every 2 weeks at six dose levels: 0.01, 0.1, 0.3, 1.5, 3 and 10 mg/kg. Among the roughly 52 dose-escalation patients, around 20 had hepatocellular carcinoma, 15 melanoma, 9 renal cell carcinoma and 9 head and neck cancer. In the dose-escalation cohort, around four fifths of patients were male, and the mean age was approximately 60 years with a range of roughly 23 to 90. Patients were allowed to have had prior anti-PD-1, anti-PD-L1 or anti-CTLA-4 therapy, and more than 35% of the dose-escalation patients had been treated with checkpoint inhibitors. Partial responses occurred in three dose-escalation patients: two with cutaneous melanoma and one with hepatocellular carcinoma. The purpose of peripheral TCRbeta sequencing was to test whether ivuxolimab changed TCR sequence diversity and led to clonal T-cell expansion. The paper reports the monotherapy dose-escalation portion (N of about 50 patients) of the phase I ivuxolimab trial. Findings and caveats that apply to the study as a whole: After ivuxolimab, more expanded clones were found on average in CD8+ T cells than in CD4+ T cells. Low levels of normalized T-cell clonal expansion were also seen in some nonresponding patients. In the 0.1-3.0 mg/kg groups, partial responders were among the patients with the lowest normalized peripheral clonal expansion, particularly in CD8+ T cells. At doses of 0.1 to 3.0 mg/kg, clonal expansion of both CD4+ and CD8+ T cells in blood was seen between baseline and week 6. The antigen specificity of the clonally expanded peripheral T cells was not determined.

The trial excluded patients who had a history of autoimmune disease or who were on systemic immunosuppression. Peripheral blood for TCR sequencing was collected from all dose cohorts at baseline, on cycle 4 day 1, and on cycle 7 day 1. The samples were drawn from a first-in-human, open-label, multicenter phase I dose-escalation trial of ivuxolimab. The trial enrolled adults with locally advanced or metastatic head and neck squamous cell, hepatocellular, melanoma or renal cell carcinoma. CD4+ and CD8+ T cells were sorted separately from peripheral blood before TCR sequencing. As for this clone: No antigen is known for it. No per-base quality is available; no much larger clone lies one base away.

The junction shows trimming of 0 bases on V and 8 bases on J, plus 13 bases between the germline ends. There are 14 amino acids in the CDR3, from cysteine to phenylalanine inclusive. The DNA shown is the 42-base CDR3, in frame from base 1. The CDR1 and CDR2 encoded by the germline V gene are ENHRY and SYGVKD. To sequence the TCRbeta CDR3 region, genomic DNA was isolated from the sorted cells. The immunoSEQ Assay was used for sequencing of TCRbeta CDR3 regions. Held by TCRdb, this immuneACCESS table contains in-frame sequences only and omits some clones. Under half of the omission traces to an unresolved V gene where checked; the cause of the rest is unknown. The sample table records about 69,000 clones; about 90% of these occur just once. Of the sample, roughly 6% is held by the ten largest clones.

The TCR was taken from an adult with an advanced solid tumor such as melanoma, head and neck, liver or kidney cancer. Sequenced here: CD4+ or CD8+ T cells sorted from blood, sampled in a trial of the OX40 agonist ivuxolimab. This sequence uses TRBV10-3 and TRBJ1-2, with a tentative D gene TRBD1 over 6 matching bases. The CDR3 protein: CAISESRGADGYTF. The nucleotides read TGTGCCATCAGTGAGTCAAGGGGGGCGGACGGCTACACCTTC.